The clone carrying this T cell receptor (beta chain) was counted between two and nine times. Participants, patients aged 18 to 65, had newly diagnosed hyperthyroidism with a duration under 2 months. This specimen belongs to a study of T cells in Graves' hyperthyroidism and ophthalmopathy. From RNA transcripts, TCR beta CDR3 regions were amplified. TCR CDR3 underwent first-round RT-PCR with the HTBI primer set. TCRdb independently ran MiXCR on the multiplex PCR reads; one entry per CDR3 protein. This table has around 290,000 distinct CDR3 sequences, roughly 15% appearing once. Germline V CDR1 and CDR2: SGHRS, YFSETQ. V lost 7 bases to trimming and J lost 9 bases, with 17 bases between them. The CDR3 runs to 13 residues.

This sequence joins TRBV5-1 and TRBJ2-4; perhaps TRBD2 as D (6 bases). Sequenced material: blood. The TCR was taken from a woman between 40 and 55 years old with Graves' hyperthyroidism. CDR3 residues: CASFAGQGTIQYF. CDR3 nucleotides: TGCGCCAGCTTCGCGGGGCAGGGAACCATTCAGTACTTC. The whole variable domain, remainder taken from reference TRBV5-1 and TRBJ2-4, is KAGVTQTPRYLIKTRGQQVTLSCSPISGHRSVSWYQQTPGQGLQFLFEYFSETQRNKGNFPGRFSGRQFSNSRSEMNVSTLELGDSALYLCASFAGQGTIQYFGAGTRLSVL.